The 10 T cell receptor beta chains below come from one sample, sequenced in a study of control samples from healthy donors and cancer patients. Sequenced by immunoSEQ multiplex PCR; TCRdb stores in-frame clones only, minus some. The sample consists of 130,000 or so clones, 92% of them appearing once. Material for sequencing was blood. These receptor sequences come from a woman aged 45-65 years in good health.

The J gene is TRBJ2-3, the V gene TRBV7-9; 15 positions agree with TRBD2. Germline CDR1 and CDR2: SEHNR and FQNEAQ (reference sequence). J gave up 8 bases and V 1 base, and 7 bases lay outside the gene matches. The CDR3 contains 17 residues. CDR3 DNA sequence: TGTGCCAGCAGCTTAGGAGGACTAGCGGGGGGGCTCGTTACGCAGTATTTT. This encodes CASSLGGLAGGLVTQYF.

This chain joins TRBV5-6 and TRBJ2-7; 7 bases fit TRBD1. The CDR3 has 15 residues. Germline V lookup: CDR1 SGHDT, CDR2 YYEEEE. V shed 6 bases, J shed 1 base, and the junction held 10 bases outside the gene matches. The CDR3 nucleotides are TGTGCCAGCACCCCCTTTTCGGACAGGTCCTACGAGCAGTACTTC. Its translation: CASTPFSDRSYEQYF.

The genes are TRBV27 and TRBJ2-2, with 11 bases that match TRBD2. After removal of 4 bases from V and 5 bases from J, the junction contained 9 bases not matched to a gene. Looked up from germline, CDR1 is MNHEY and CDR2 is SMNVEV (reference sequence). This CDR3 has 17 residues. The CDR3 coding sequence is TGTGCCAGCAGTTCCCGAGAGGTAGCGGGAGGGACCGGGGAGCTGTTTTTT. Amino acid sequence: CASSSREVAGGTGELFF.

This CDR3 is CSASSGREKLFF. The CDR3 region has the DNA TGCAGTGCTAGTTCGGGTCGTGAAAAACTGTTTTTT. This chain links TRBV20-1 with TRBJ1-4, with unresolved D. This CDR3 comprises 12 residues. V lost 3 bases and J 7 bases, leaving 9 bases between the germline ends. Per germline, CDR1 DFQATT and CDR2 SNEGSKA (reference sequence).

The chain is built from TRBV29-1 and TRBJ2-1; 8 bases map to TRBD2. The CDR3 consists of 15 residues. Germline trimming cut 0 bases from V and 6 bases from J; bases unmatched to any gene: 7. Looked up from germline, CDR1 is SQVTM and CDR2 is ANQGSEA. CDR3 region: CSVEDLLAGPNEQFF. CDR3 sequence (DNA): TGCAGCGTTGAAGATCTATTAGCGGGGCCCAATGAGCAGTTCTTC.

This chain uses TRBV28 with TRBJ2-7; perhaps TRBD2 as D (6 bases). The V end was cut by 5 bases, the J end by 0 bases, with 14 bases between. Germline CDR1 MDHEN, CDR2 SYDVKM. The CDR3 has 15 residues. CDR3 nucleotides: TGTGCCAGCAGTATCTGGACTACGAACTCCTACGAGCAGTACTTC. It specifies CASSIWTTNSYEQYF.

This chain connects TRBV21-1 to TRBJ2-3; the table names TRBD1, a call not compared with the DNA. TRBV21-1 is described as a pseudogene. The CDR3 sequence is 16 residues long. This CDR3 is CASSKEAKGSPDTQYF. CDR3 nucleotides: TGTGCCAGCAGCAAAGAGGCTAAGGGGTCCCCAGATACGCAGTATTTT.

The genes are TRBV15 and TRBJ2-3; D uncertain. Trimming removed 0 bases from V and 5 bases from J, with 3 bases in between. The CDR3 sequence is 12 residues long. From germline, CDR1 is LNHNV and CDR2 YYDKDF (reference sequence). CDR3 loop: CATSRDIDTQYF. The CDR3 nucleotides read TGTGCCACCAGCAGAGATATAGATACGCAGTATTTT.

In this sample, this clone turned up once. The chain has TRBV2 and TRBJ2-7; TRBD2 matches at 12 bases. Germline CDR1 SNHLY, CDR2 FYNNEI. V dropped 0 bases and J dropped 3; count of bases not matched to a gene: 6. The CDR3 loop spans 17 amino acids. The CDR3 nucleotides are TGTGCCAGCAGTGAAGCCCGACTAGCGGGGGACATCTACGAGCAGTACTTC. This gives the protein CASSEARLAGDIYEQYF. The variable domain in full, with the rest retrieved from reference TRBV2 and TRBJ2-7, is EPEVTQTPSHQVTQMGQEVILRCVPISNHLYFYWYRQILGQKVEFLVSFYNNEISEKSEIFDDQFSVERPDGSNFTLKIRSTKLEDSAMYFCASSEARLAGDIYEQYFGPGTRLTVT.

The chain uses TRBV10-3 and TRBJ1-6; D is unclear. Germline-derived CDR1 and CDR2 are ENHRY and SYGVKD. With 3 bases removed from V and 7 bases from J, the gap between germline ends came to 10 bases. CDR3 length: 14 amino acids. CDR3 nucleotide sequence: TGTGCCATCAGTGAACAAGGAATGAATTCACCCCTCCACTTT. Translation gives CAISEQGMNSPLHF.